What follows is one T cell receptor beta chain and its context. This clonotype appeared many times. What antigen it recognizes has not been identified. It has no much larger one-base neighbor in the sample; base qualities were not kept. Measured from the cysteine to the phenylalanine, the CDR3 is 11 residues long. Kept here is only the CDR3 DNA, which spans 33 bases and is read in frame from base 1. Trimming at the junction amounts to 7 bases on V and 9 bases on J, and the germline ends lie 13 bases apart. Based on the germline V gene, the CDR1 and CDR2 sequences are SQVTM and ANQGSEA. The sample was run on an Illumina HiSeq 2500. Quantitative 5'-RACE with molecular barcodes was the method used to prepare the TCR beta libraries. Turning to the authors' computational methods: A new computational method, built on a probabilistic model of VDJ rearrangement, was used to identify disease-linked TCR variants. The public reads were reprocessed in TCRdb via fastp at Q25 and MiXCR, keeping in-frame beta chains. Each CDR3 protein appears once, grouped with its most common genes and DNA. The V and J calls here are based on TCRdb, not the publication. The sample contains under 250,000 distinct CDR3 sequences, roughly 32% of them found a single time. Roughly 4.2% of the sample rests with the top ten.

The record originates from a study of CD8 T cells in ankylosing spondylitis (dated by TCRdb to about 2017). For the wider study: T cell receptor beta repertoires were profiled in healthy donors and ankylosing spondylitis patients so that disease-linked TCR variants could be found. The whole study cohort included some 100 healthy donors and 20 to 25 ankylosing spondylitis patients. Samples of peripheral blood were taken, and for ankylosing spondylitis patients, synovial fluid was collected as well.

General findings and caveats noted by the study authors: The disease-linked clones were reported to be significantly enriched in matched synovial fluid samples from ankylosing spondylitis patients. Some motif variants were previously reported in synovial fluid and blood of reactive arthritis patients, suggesting common disease-initiation mechanisms. In peripheral blood, the disease-linked clones were found at relatively low frequencies and had a CD8+ phenotype. A TCR beta motif of eight highly homologous amino acid variants appeared characteristic of blood from ankylosing spondylitis patients.

This receptor was obtained from a male donor with ankylosing spondylitis or in good health (not recorded which). Rearrangement joined TRBV29-1 to TRBJ2-1, with no confidently assigned D gene. The specimen sequenced was blood, either unsorted or a sorted T cell fraction (not recorded which). CDR3 region: CSGEWTGEQFF. The DNA is TGCAGCGGAGAGTGGACGGGTGAGCAGTTCTTC.